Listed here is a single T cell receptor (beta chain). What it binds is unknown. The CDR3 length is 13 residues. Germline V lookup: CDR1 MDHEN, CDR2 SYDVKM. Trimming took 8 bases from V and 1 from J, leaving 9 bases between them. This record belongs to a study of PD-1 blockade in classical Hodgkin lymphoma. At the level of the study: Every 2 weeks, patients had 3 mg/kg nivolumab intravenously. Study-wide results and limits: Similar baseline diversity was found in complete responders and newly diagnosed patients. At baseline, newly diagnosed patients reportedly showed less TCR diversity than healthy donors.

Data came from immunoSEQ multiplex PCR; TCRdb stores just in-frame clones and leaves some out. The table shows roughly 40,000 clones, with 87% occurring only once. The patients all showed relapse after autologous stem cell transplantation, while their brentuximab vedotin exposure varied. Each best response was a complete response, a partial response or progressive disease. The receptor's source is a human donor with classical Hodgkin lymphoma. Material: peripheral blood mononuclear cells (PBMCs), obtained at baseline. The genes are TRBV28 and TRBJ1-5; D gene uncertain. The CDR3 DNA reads TGTGCCAGCGACAAGGAGAGCAATCAGCCCCAGCATTTT. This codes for CASDKESNQPQHF.